This TCR beta chain stems from a study of blood T cell repertoires in COVID-19. Study overall: From T cells, B-cell-depleted T cells, or PBMCs came the material, which was cDNA or gDNA.

Ages ranged from roughly 18 to 95 years, with residence in about 23 US areas. Participants had their cohort set by participant-reported clinical history. V lost 6 bases, J lost 4 bases, and 2 bases stayed unmatched. The CDR3 runs to 13 residues. CDR1 WSHSY and CDR2 SAAADI come from the germline V gene. In the study's own analysis: How many nucleated cells were present was estimated from reference gene primer amplification. The table came from immunoSEQ multiplex PCR; TCRdb's copy has only in-frame clones and leaves some out. The D gene and trimming were derived from the DNA, and the V and J assignments and clone size from that table. This sample has approximately 300,000 clones, with about nine tenths found just once.

The sample consisted of PBMCs or T cells enriched from blood (not recorded which). The TCR was taken from a man aged 55 to 70 who had recovered from COVID-19. The V gene is TRBV10-2, the J gene TRBJ1-5, with 8 nucleotides matching TRBD1. CDR3: CASRQGVNQPQHF. The CDR3 nucleotides read TGCGCCAGCAGACAGGGGGTAAATCAGCCCCAGCATTTT.